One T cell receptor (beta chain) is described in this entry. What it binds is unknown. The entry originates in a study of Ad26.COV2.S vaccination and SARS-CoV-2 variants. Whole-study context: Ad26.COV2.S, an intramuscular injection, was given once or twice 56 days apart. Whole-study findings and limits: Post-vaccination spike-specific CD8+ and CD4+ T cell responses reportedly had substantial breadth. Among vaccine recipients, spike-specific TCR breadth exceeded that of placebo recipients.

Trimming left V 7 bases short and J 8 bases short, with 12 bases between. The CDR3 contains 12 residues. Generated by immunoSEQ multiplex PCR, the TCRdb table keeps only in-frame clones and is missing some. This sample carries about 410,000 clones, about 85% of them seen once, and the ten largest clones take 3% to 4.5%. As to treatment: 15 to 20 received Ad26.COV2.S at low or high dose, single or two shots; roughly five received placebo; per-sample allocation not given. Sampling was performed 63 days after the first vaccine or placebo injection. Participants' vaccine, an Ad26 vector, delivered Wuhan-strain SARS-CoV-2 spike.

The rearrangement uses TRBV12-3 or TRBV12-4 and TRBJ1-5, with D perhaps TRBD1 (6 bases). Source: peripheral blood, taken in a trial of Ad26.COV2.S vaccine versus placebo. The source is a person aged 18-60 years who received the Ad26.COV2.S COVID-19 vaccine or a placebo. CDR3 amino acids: CASTLGGEPQHF. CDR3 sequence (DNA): TGTGCCAGCACTCTGGGGGGCGAGCCCCAGCATTTT.